The 16 T cell receptor beta chains presented below share a single source sample, sequenced in a study of CD8+CD57+ T cells in acquired aplastic anemia. The authors sequenced patients whose flow cytometry had shown CD8+CD57+ cell expansion. Genomic DNA, the template, was used for profiling of the TCR beta VDJ and CDR3. TCRdb called the reads again in MiXCR, with one record for every CDR3 protein. The data contain 200,000 to 300,000 distinct CDR3 sequences, roughly 82% of them singletons. Source material: sorted CD4+, CD8+, or CD8+CD57+ T cells (not recorded which) from PBMCs. These receptors were obtained from a human donor with aplastic anemia.

The chain recombines TRBV19 with TRBJ1-5; 7 positions match TRBD1. J lost 3 bases, V lost 7 bases, and 9 bases had no gene match. Germline loops: CDR1 LNHDA, CDR2 SQIVND (reference sequence). The CDR3 spans 15 residues. The CDR3 DNA reads as TGTGCCAGTAACGGACGGACAGGCCCCAATCAGCCCCAGCATTTT. Protein: CASNGRTGPNQPQHF. The entire variable domain, with the rest obtained from reference TRBV19 and TRBJ1-5, is as follows: DGGITQSPKYLFRKEGQNVTLSCEQNLNHDAMYWYRQDPGQGLRLIYYSQIVNDFQKGDIAEGYSVSREKKESFPLTVTSAQKNPTAFYLCASNGRTGPNQPQHFGDGTRLSIL.

The chain recombines TRBV11-3 with TRBJ2-5; possibly TRBD1 for D (6 bases). The CDR3 runs to 14 residues. Germline loops: CDR1 SGHNT, CDR2 YENEEA. Trimming removed 3 bases at V and 5 bases at J, with 13 bases between. In nucleotides, the CDR3 is TGTGCCAGCAGCTTCGATCTGACAGGTGAGACCCAGTACTTC. Translation: CASSFDLTGETQYF.

This clonotype has more than one count but fewer than ten. The junction departs from the called germline gene at one end, perhaps through a read error. The V and J genes are TRBV7-6 and TRBJ2-3; 7 bases align to TRBD2. The CDR3 spans 14 residues. Germline CDR1 reads SGHVS; CDR2 reads FNYEAQ. The CDR3 sequence: CASTLGRVPARANF. The CDR3 nucleotides are TGTGCCAGCACCCTAGGGAGGGTCCCCGCTAGGGCCAACTTT. Combining the CDR3 with reference TRBV7-6 and TRBJ2-3 gives the whole variable domain GAGVSQSPRYKVTKRGQDVALRCDPISGHVSLYWYRQALGQGPEFLTYFNYEAQQDKSGLPNDRFSAERPEGSISTLTIQRTEQRDSAMYRCASTLGRVPARANFGPGTRLTVL.

The V call is TRBV28, the J call TRBJ2-7; no firm D call. This CDR3 has 14 amino acids. The germline CDR1 and CDR2 sequences are MDHEN and SYDVKM. With 7 bases removed from V and 3 bases from J, the gap between germline ends came to 16 bases. CDR3 protein: CASNFTRDDYEQYF. CDR3 nucleotide sequence: TGTGCCAGCAATTTCACAAGGGATGACTACGAGCAGTACTTC.

J is TRBJ1-3 and V is TRBV7-2; D is possibly TRBD1 (5 bases). The V and J ends lost 3 bases and 0 bases respectively, with 12 bases between them. Germline V CDR1 and CDR2: SGHTA, FQGNSA. This CDR3 comprises 16 residues. In DNA form, the CDR3 reads TGTGCCAGCAGCTTCGGGGGGGTCGTCTCTGGAAACACCATATATTTT. Translated: CASSFGGVVSGNTIYF.

In its sample, this clonotype was seen once. The chain couples TRBV7-2 to TRBJ2-2, with 7 bases matching TRBD1. Trimming cost V 0 bases and J 4 bases; bases outside gene matches: 2. In germline, CDR1 is SGHTA, CDR2 FQGNSA. CDR3 length: 15 residues. The CDR3 DNA is TGTGCCAGCAGCTTAGCACAGGGGACCACCGGGGAGCTGTTTTTT. It codes for CASSLAQGTTGELFF.

This clonotype was detected only a few times. V usage is TRBV12-3 or TRBV12-4 and J usage is TRBJ2-1; the match to TRBD2 covers 9 bases. Losses at the gene ends were 7 bases for V and 8 bases for J; bases not matched to a gene: 15. The CDR3 has 16 residues. CDR3 sequence: CASTTQRSGGSDEQFF. CDR3 DNA: TGTGCCAGCACCACTCAAAGAAGCGGGGGGAGCGATGAGCAGTTCTTC.

This clonotype appeared a few times. CDR3 nucleotide sequence: TGTGCCAGCAGTTCGGGCCAAGAGTGGACCCAGTACTTC. Translating gives CASSSGQEWTQYF. The chain combines TRBV11-3 with TRBJ2-5, with unresolved D. CDR3 length: 13 amino acids. Per germline, CDR1 SGHNT and CDR2 YENEEA. Trimming cost V 6 bases and J 7 bases, with 15 bases left between them.

As for this clonotype: It is likely a read error, because the conserved phenylalanine at the end of the CDR3 is missing. Because the CDR3's place on the DNA is in doubt, the DNA is left out and the CDR3 is given as listed by TCRdb. The V and J genes are TRBV7-8 and TRBJ2-3. Per the germline V gene, CDR1 is SGHVS and CDR2 is FQNEAQ. Counting both end residues, the CDR3 totals 12 amino acids. CDR3 loop: CASSVASGTDTQ.

The gene calls are TRBV7-8 and TRBJ1-5; D not resolved. Germline loops: CDR1 SGHVS, CDR2 FQNEAQ. V gave up 9 bases and J gave up 3 bases, with 18 bases separating them. This CDR3 spans 15 amino acids. The CDR3 DNA is TGTGCCAGTAGTTTTTCTTGGGGTCACAATCAGCCCCAGCATTTT. Protein product: CASSFSWGHNQPQHF.

The gene calls are TRBV7-8 and TRBJ2-7; D possibly corresponds to TRBD2 (6 bases). The CDR3 runs to 18 residues. Trimming took 1 base from V and 4 from J, leaving 23 bases between them. The germline V gene encodes CDR1 SGHVS and CDR2 FQNEAQ. CDR3: CASSLEGGRDTQYYEQYV. The CDR3 DNA reads TGTGCCAGCAGCTTAGAGGGAGGTCGGGATACGCAGTATTACGAGCAGTACGTC.

This clonotype was found a few times. This chain joins TRBV5-5 and TRBJ2-5; no definite D call. The CDR3 loop spans 14 amino acids. The V gene's germline CDR1 is SGHKS and CDR2 YYEKEE (reference sequence). V was trimmed by 1 base and J by 0 bases, leaving 7 bases between them. CDR3 residues: CASSLLDHQETQYF. The CDR3 bases are TGTGCCAGCAGCTTGTTAGACCACCAAGAGACCCAGTACTTC.

For this clonotype: A read error is likely, as this CDR3 ends without the conserved phenylalanine or tryptophan. It is unclear where the CDR3 begins or ends on the DNA, so no DNA is shown, and the CDR3 is as TCRdb lists it. The chain carries TRBV7-6 and TRBJ2-2. The CDR3 is 12 residues long, counting both termini. Per the germline V gene, CDR1 is SGHVS and CDR2 is FNYEAQ. The CDR3 reads CASSSGRGELCI.

The sample holds one count of this clonotype. No conserved phenylalanine or tryptophan is present at the end of the CDR3, so a read error is the likely explanation. The limits of the CDR3 on the DNA are not certain, so only TCRdb's listed CDR3 is given. The chain is built from TRBV2 and TRBJ1-2; TRBD1 is the table's D call, not checked against the DNA. The germline CDR1 and CDR2 sequences are SNHLY and FYNNEI. Termini included, the CDR3 measures 16 amino acids. The chain's CDR3 is CASRDRDRGLKYCYTV.

The chain uses TRBV7-9 and TRBJ2-5; D is ambiguous. The length of the CDR3 is 15 residues. Trimming removed 5 bases from V and 2 bases from J, with 15 bases in between. The germline V gene encodes CDR1 SEHNR and CDR2 FQNEAQ (reference sequence). The CDR3 sequence: CASSAGDTAQETQYF. CDR3 nucleotide sequence: TGTGCCAGCAGCGCCGGAGATACGGCGCAAGAGACCCAGTACTTC.

For the CDR3, the DNA is TGTGCCAGTAGCTTGCAAAGAAGCGGGTACAGCGATGAGCAGTTCTTC. Protein sequence: CASSLQRSGYSDEQFF. The chain combines TRBV19 with TRBJ2-1; D might be TRBD2 (6 bases). CDR3 length: 16 residues. Germline V lookup: CDR1 LNHDA, CDR2 SQIVND (reference sequence). V dropped 6 bases and J dropped 8 bases, with 23 bases sitting between them.